The source of this T cell receptor beta chain is a study of T cells in tumors after PD-1 blockade. Trimming removed 4 bases from V and 4 bases from J, with 11 bases in between. CDR3 length equals 13 residues. Germline V gene data show CDR1 as SGHRS and CDR2 as YFSETQ. TCRdb's table, derived via immunoSEQ multiplex PCR, lists solely in-frame clones and lacks some. This table holds more than 4,000 clones, around 64% found once. The specimen comprised tumor tissue, sampled before anti-PD-1 treatment. The clonotype originates from a human donor with cutaneous squamous cell carcinoma. V usage is TRBV5-1 and J usage is TRBJ1-2, with no clear D. Written as DNA, the CDR3 is TGCGCCAGCAGCGCGGACGGTGCCTATGGCTACACCTTC. It codes for CASSADGAYGYTF. Variable domain in full (rest from reference TRBV5-1 and TRBJ1-2): KAGVTQTPRYLIKTRGQQVTLSCSPISGHRSVSWYQQTPGQGLQFLFEYFSETQRNKGNFPGRFSGRQFSNSRSEMNVSTLELGDSALYLCASSADGAYGYTFGSGTRLTVV.